The source of this T cell receptor (beta chain) is a study of OX40 agonist ivuxolimab in advanced cancers. Study-level background: Checkpoint inhibitors had been given previously to around 38% of patients. The study, taken as a whole, reports: At 0.1 to 3.0 mg/kg, clonal expansion of CD4+ and CD8+ blood T cells had occurred by week 6.

With respect to this clone: Its antigen is as yet unknown.

Profiled with immunoSEQ multiplex PCR; TCRdb holds only in-frame clones, not every one. The repertoire includes fewer than 80,000 clones, 84% of them detected once, and 9.8% sits in the top ten. Germline lookup yields CDR1 KGHSH and CDR2 LQKENI. The CDR3 covers 15 residues. With 5 bases removed from V and 6 bases from J, the gap between germline ends came to 17 bases. The gene calls are TRBV18 and TRBJ1-5; possible D gene TRBD1, 6 bases. The receptor comes from an adult with an advanced solid tumor such as melanoma, head and neck, liver or kidney cancer. The input for sequencing was CD4+ or CD8+ T cells sorted from blood, taken in a trial of the OX40 agonist ivuxolimab. The CDR3 reads CASSSTGYGGQPQHF. CDR3 coding DNA: TGTGCCAGCTCATCCACAGGGTATGGCGGTCAGCCCCAGCATTTT.